This T cell receptor (beta chain) comes out of a study of T cell responses to AZD1222 COVID-19 vaccine. Clones were read by immunoSEQ multiplex PCR, and TCRdb kept only the in-frame ones, dropping some. The sample includes tens of thousands of clones, around 82% of them seen just once. As to this clone: Its antigen is still unknown.

Study conclusions and caveats: Targets within unmutated variant regions were reportedly found for nearly half of spike-specific TCRs. Across spike, vaccine-associated CD4 TCRs were found, dominant at 160-218 and 743-854. At baseline, seropositivity was found in only a handful of AZD1222 recipients.

This CDR3 is 16 amino acids long. The germline gives CDR1 LGHNA, CDR2 YSLEER. The trim removed 3 bases at V and 5 bases at J, leaving 5 bases unmatched. Source: peripheral blood, taken on day 0 of AZD1222 vaccination. This chain joins TRBV4-3 and TRBJ2-1, with TRBD1 matching 12 bases. This TCR derives from an adult in good health. The CDR3 reads CASSQMGDRGHNEQFF. The CDR3 nucleotides read TGCGCCAGCAGCCAGATGGGGGACAGGGGGCACAATGAGCAGTTCTTC.